This T cell receptor (beta chain) was profiled in a study of T cell changes during pregnancy in multiple sclerosis. Clones were read by immunoSEQ multiplex PCR, and TCRdb kept only the in-frame ones, dropping some. Here the sample spans about 26,000 clones, 85% to 90% being singletons. The clonotype comes from a female donor with multiple sclerosis, enrolled in a pregnancy study. This sample comprised CD8+ T cells from peripheral blood mononuclear cells, obtained in the second trimester of pregnancy.

This CDR3 reads CASSQPQGPEQYF. The CDR3 DNA reads TGCGCCAGCAGCCAGCCCCAGGGGCCCGAGCAGTACTTC. J is TRBJ2-7 and V is TRBV4-1, with D tentatively TRBD1 (6 bases). This CDR3 is 13 amino acids long. Trimming removed 3 bases at V and 6 bases at J, with 12 bases between. In germline, CDR1 is MGHRA, CDR2 YSYEKL.